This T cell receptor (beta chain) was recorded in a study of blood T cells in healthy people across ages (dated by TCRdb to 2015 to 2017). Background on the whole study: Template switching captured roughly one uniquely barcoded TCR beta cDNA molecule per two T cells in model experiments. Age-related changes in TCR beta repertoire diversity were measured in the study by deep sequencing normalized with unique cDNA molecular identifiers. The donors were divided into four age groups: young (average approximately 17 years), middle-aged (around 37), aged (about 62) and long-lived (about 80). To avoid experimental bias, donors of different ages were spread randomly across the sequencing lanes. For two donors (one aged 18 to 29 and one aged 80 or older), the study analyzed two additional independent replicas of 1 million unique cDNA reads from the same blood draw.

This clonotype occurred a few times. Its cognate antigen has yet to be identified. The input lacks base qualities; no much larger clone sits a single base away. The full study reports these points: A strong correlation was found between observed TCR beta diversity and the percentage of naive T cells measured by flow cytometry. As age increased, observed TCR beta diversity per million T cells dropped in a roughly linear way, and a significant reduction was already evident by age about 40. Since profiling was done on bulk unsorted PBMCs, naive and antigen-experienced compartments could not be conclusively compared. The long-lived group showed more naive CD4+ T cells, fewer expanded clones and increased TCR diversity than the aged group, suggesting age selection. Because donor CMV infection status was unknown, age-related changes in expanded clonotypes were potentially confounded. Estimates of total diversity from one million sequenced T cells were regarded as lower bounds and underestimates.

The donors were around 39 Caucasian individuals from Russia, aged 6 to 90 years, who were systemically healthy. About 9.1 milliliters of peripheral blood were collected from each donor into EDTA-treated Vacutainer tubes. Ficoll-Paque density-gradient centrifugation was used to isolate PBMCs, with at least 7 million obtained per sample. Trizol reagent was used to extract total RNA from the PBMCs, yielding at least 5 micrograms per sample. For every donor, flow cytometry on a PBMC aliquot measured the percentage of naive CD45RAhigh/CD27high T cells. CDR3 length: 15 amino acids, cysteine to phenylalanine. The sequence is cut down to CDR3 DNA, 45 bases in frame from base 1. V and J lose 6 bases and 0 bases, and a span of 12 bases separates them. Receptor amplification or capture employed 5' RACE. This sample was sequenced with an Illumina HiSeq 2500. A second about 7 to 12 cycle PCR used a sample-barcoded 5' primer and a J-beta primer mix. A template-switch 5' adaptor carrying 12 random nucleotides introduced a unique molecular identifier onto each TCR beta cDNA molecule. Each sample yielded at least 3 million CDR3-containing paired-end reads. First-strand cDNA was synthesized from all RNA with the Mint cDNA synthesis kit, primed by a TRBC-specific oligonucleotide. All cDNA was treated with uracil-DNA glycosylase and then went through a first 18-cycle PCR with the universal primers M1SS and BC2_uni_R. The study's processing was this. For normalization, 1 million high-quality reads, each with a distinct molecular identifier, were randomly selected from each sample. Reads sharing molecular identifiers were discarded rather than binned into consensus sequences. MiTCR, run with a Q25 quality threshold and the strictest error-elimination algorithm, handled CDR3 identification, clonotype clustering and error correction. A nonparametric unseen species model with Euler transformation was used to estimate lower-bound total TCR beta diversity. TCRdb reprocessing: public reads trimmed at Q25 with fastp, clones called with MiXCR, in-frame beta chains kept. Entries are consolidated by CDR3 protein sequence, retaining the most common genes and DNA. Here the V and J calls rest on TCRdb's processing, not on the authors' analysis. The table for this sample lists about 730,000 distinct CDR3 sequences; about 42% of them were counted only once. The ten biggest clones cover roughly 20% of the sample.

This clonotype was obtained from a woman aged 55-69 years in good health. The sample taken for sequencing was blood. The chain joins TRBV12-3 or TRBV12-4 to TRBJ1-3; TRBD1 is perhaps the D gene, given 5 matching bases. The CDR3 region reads CASSSDSSSGNTIYF. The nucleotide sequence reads TGTGCCAGCAGCTCCGACAGTAGCTCTGGAAACACCATATATTTT.